Shown below are 24 T cell receptor beta chains from a single sample sequenced in a study of cytomegalovirus exposure and HLA in healthy donors. In the PCR, 60 Vbeta and 13 Jbeta primers were used. Sequenced by immunoSEQ multiplex PCR; TCRdb stores in-frame clones only, minus some. The table lists more than 60,000 clones. What was sequenced was PBMCs. The receptors stem from a boy between 10 and 17 years old in good health and CMV-seronegative.

The chain links TRBV9 to TRBJ1-2, with a weak D call TRBD1 (6 bases). The CDR3 is 14 amino acids. Germline V gene sequence: CDR1 SGDLS, CDR2 YYNGEE. V was pared by 0 bases and J by 8 bases, with 14 bases between. The CDR3 here is CASSVDPTGQGYTF. CDR3 bases: TGTGCCAGCAGCGTAGACCCCACAGGGCAGGGCTACACCTTC.

V is TRBV2 and J is TRBJ2-7, with TRBD1 matching 12 bases. The CDR3 has 15 amino acids. Germline V gives CDR1 SNHLY, CDR2 FYNNEI. With V trimmed by 6 bases and J by 5 bases, 8 bases remained unmatched. CDR3 amino acids: CASRAAGTGGDEQYF. CDR3 nucleotides: TGTGCCAGCAGGGCTGCCGGGACAGGGGGCGACGAGCAGTACTTC.

V usage is TRBV13 and J usage is TRBJ2-5; possible D gene TRBD1, 6 bases. CDR3 length: 14 residues. V lost 0 bases, J lost 2 bases, and 7 bases lay in between. Germline values: CDR1 PRHDT, CDR2 FYEKMQ (reference sequence). CDR3 DNA: TGTGCCAGCAGCTTAGGGCAGGGGCAAGAGACCCAGTACTTC. Translation: CASSLGQGQETQYF.

J is TRBJ2-7 and V is TRBV6-5, with D possibly being TRBD1 (5 bases). The CDR3 runs to 13 residues. The V and J ends lost 0 bases and 7 bases respectively, with 10 bases between them. From germline, CDR1 is MNHEY and CDR2 SVGAGI. In nucleotides, the CDR3 is TGTGCCAGCAGTTACTCGCCCAGGGCTGAGCAGTACTTC. Amino acid sequence: CASSYSPRAEQYF.

The chain joins TRBV27 to TRBJ2-7, with D perhaps TRBD2 (6 bases). The CDR3 is 16 amino acids. Trimming removed 1 base at V and 0 bases at J, with 13 bases between. Germline lookup yields CDR1 MNHEY and CDR2 SMNVEV (reference sequence). The CDR3 DNA sequence: TGTGCCAGCAGTTTATTGGTAGCGGCTGCCTCCTACGAGCAGTACTTC. It translates to CASSLLVAAASYEQYF.

The chain combines TRBV9 with TRBJ1-5; D is ambiguous. Germline lookup yields CDR1 SGDLS and CDR2 YYNGEE. Trimming stripped 0 bases from V and 6 bases from J, with 16 bases between. The CDR3 loop spans 16 amino acids. CDR3 loop: CASSVGSNPMSQPQHF. CDR3 bases: TGTGCCAGCAGCGTAGGGTCAAACCCGATGAGTCAGCCCCAGCATTTT.

This chain joins TRBV5-1 and TRBJ2-7; the match to TRBD1 covers 7 bases. V shed 4 bases, J shed 6 bases, and the junction held 7 bases outside the gene matches. CDR1 and CDR2 (germline): SGHRS, YFSETQ. This CDR3 region has 13 residues. The DNA of the CDR3 is TGCGCCAGCAGCAAAGGACAGGACTCCGAGCAGTACTTC. This encodes CASSKGQDSEQYF.

Points on this clone: The junction does not match germline at one end; this may be a read error. CDR3 residues: CSASTGEQYF. The CDR3 DNA is TGCAGCGCTAGCACAGGCGAGCAGTACTTC. This chain connects TRBV20-1 to TRBJ2-7; possibly TRBD1 or TRBD2 for D (5 bases each). This CDR3 region has 10 residues. Per germline, CDR1 DFQATT and CDR2 SNEGSKA (reference sequence).

This sequence joins TRBV11-2 and TRBJ2-1; 7 bases line up with TRBD2. With V trimmed by 1 base and J by 1 base, 4 bases remained unmatched. The CDR3 is made up of 16 amino acids. CDR1 is SGHAT, CDR2 FQNNGV, per germline. In nucleotides, the CDR3 is TGTGCCAGCAGCTTAGCTTACGGGGGGTCCTACAATGAGCAGTTCTTC. Protein: CASSLAYGGSYNEQFF.

CDR3 sequence (DNA): TGTGCCTGGAGGACGCTAGCGGGAGGCCCCTACGAGCAGTACTTC. It is translated as CAWRTLAGGPYEQYF. This chain uses TRBV30 with TRBJ2-7; 11 bases map to TRBD2. V lost 3 bases, J lost 2 bases, and 6 bases stayed unmatched. Looked up from germline, CDR1 is GTSNPN and CDR2 is SVGIG (reference sequence). The CDR3 covers 15 residues.

The V gene is TRBV7-2, the J gene TRBJ1-2; D gene unclear. This CDR3 has 14 residues. The germline V gene encodes CDR1 SGHTA and CDR2 FQGNSA. V dropped 7 bases and J dropped 8 bases, with 20 bases sitting between them. The CDR3 DNA follows: TGTGCCAGCACCCAGGACTCACCCTCGCGGGGCTACACCTTC. As protein: CASTQDSPSRGYTF.

The V call is TRBV6-5, the J call TRBJ1-4, with 8 bases identical to TRBD1. The germline gives CDR1 MNHEY, CDR2 SVGAGI. With V trimmed by 6 bases and J by 6 bases, 0 bases remained unmatched. The CDR3 loop spans 12 amino acids. The CDR3 protein is CASRTGDEKLFF. The CDR3 nucleotides are TGTGCCAGCAGGACAGGGGATGAAAAACTGTTTTTT.

The DNA of the CDR3 is TGTGCCAGCAGTGACTCGGGGGGATACGAGCAGTACTTC. It translates to CASSDSGGYEQYF. V usage is TRBV6-4 and J usage is TRBJ2-7; D is possibly TRBD2 (6 bases). CDR3 length: 13 residues. The germline gives CDR1 MRHNA, CDR2 SNTAGT. The ends were cut back, 0 bases at V and 4 bases at J, with 7 bases in the middle.

The gene calls are TRBV5-4 and TRBJ2-7; no clear D. Germline values: CDR1 SGHNT, CDR2 YYREEE (reference sequence). This CDR3 is built from 12 residues. V was cut by 0 bases and J by 4 bases, with 5 bases left in between. In DNA, the CDR3 is TGTGCCAGCAGCTTGGAACAATACGAGCAGTACTTC. It translates to CASSLEQYEQYF.

The CDR3 DNA is TGTGCCAGCAGCTTAGGGCAGGGGCGAGTCAATCAGCCCCAGCATTTT. Its protein product is CASSLGQGRVNQPQHF. The chain employs TRBV7-9 and TRBJ1-5; TRBD1 is a possible D gene (6 bases). This CDR3 has 16 amino acids. The germline V and J ends were trimmed by 1 base and 3 bases, with 13 bases remaining between them. Germline V lookup: CDR1 SEHNR, CDR2 FQNEAQ (reference sequence). The full variable domain, rest sourced from reference TRBV7-9 and TRBJ1-5, is DTGVSQNPRHKITKRGQNVTFRCDPISEHNRLYWYRQTLGQGPEFLTYFQNEAQLEKSRLLSDRFSAERPKGSFSTLEIQRTEQGDSAMYLCASSLGQGRVNQPQHFGDGTRLSIL.

The rearrangement uses TRBV18 and TRBJ2-4; D gene unclear. The CDR3 covers 18 residues. V gave up 5 bases and J gave up 4 bases, with 24 bases separating them. From germline, CDR1 is KGHSH and CDR2 LQKENI. The CDR3 coding sequence is TGTGCCAGCTCATTTTGGTACGGAGTACCTCCAACGAAAAACATTCAGTACTTC. This codes for CASSFWYGVPPTKNIQYF.

This sequence joins TRBV7-6 and TRBJ2-5; 9 bases align to TRBD2. The CDR3 loop spans 15 amino acids. CDR1 SGHVS and CDR2 FNYEAQ come from the germline V gene. The V and J ends lost 5 bases and 2 bases, in that order; junction bases with no gene match: 6. The CDR3 is CASSPSGTRQETQYF. The CDR3 nucleotides are TGTGCCAGCAGCCCTAGCGGGACGAGACAAGAGACCCAGTACTTC.

The chain employs TRBV11-2 and TRBJ1-1, with TRBD1 matching over 9 bases. The V and J ends lost 5 bases and 4 bases, in that order; junction bases with no gene match: 8. The germline V gene has CDR1 SGHAT and CDR2 FQNNGV. The CDR3 covers 15 residues. CDR3 nucleotides: TGTGCCAGCAGCCCTCTGACAGGGGGAGGCACTGAAGCTTTCTTT. Translated: CASSPLTGGGTEAFF.

The chain uses TRBV5-5 and TRBJ1-4; D gene unclear. Looked up from germline, CDR1 is SGHKS and CDR2 is YYEKEE (reference sequence). This CDR3 contains 16 residues. V shed 5 bases and J shed 0 bases, with 14 bases lying between them. The CDR3: CASRSKWGATNEKLFF. DNA of the CDR3: TGTGCCAGCAGATCCAAATGGGGAGCAACTAATGAAAAACTGTTTTTT.

This chain uses TRBV5-1 with TRBJ1-2, with 7 bases fitting TRBD1. CDR3 length: 14 amino acids. Germline V gives CDR1 SGHRS, CDR2 YFSETQ. The V segment lost 5 bases and the J segment 8 bases; nucleotides outside the gene matches: 12. CDR3 amino acids: CASSMTGSLSGYTF. The CDR3 nucleotides read TGCGCCAGCAGTATGACAGGGTCGCTTTCGGGCTACACCTTC.

J is TRBJ1-2 and V is TRBV28, with a tentative D call TRBD1 (6 bases). This CDR3 region has 15 residues. Germline CDR1 MDHEN, CDR2 SYDVKM. V was trimmed by 4 bases and J by 8 bases, leaving 20 bases between them. CDR3 nucleotides: TGTGCCAGCAGTTCGTCCGGGACAAAGACAGAGGGCTACACCTTC. It yields the protein CASSSSGTKTEGYTF.

Here the CDR3 reads CASSSTGTVFEAFF. In DNA, the CDR3 is TGTGCCAGCAGTTCTACAGGGACAGTTTTTGAAGCTTTCTTT. The chain is built from TRBV5-4 and TRBJ1-1; 7 nucleotides match TRBD1. Germline V gene sequence: CDR1 SGHNT, CDR2 YYREEE (reference sequence). Trimming at V came to 5 bases and at J to 7 bases, leaving 11 bases not matched to a gene. The CDR3 totals 14 residues.

The gene calls are TRBV7-8 and TRBJ2-3, with TRBD2 matching 8 bases. The CDR3 spans 14 residues. Germline trimming cut 7 bases from V and 2 bases from J; bases unmatched to any gene: 5. The germline CDR1 and CDR2 sequences are SGHVS and FQNEAQ. As DNA, the CDR3 is TGTGCCAGCACCCGACTAGCGCTCACAGATACGCAGTATTTT. This codes for CASTRLALTDTQYF.

The rearrangement links TRBV5-1 to TRBJ2-5; 8 nucleotides line up with TRBD1. Germline V gene lookup returns CDR1 SGHRS and CDR2 YFSETQ. The V segment lost 4 bases and the J segment 0 bases; nucleotides outside the gene matches: 8. The CDR3 length is 16 residues. This CDR3 reads CASSRTGTGDQETQYF. As DNA, the CDR3 is TGCGCCAGCAGCCGAACCGGGACAGGAGACCAAGAGACCCAGTACTTC.